This TCR beta chain was recorded in a study of patients and donors after allogeneic stem cell transplantation. TCRdb re-analysed the RT-PCR reads in MiXCR, keeping a single row per CDR3 protein. The sample gives about 110,000 distinct CDR3 sequences, around 35% of which show up once; approximately 30% is in the top ten. V was clipped by 1 base and J by 4 bases; unmatched bases: 5. CDR3 length: 16 residues. Germline loops: CDR1 SGHTA, CDR2 FQGNSA. The V call is TRBV7-2, the J call TRBJ2-3; 10 bases fit TRBD2. Material for sequencing was blood, either unsorted or a sorted T cell fraction (not recorded which). The origin of this receptor is a human donor who was either an allogeneic HSCT recipient or a stem cell or donor lymphocyte infusion donor (not recorded which). It is not recorded whose cells these are; they may come from a transplant donor. CDR3 loop: CASSLVPSGSADTQYF. CDR3 nucleotide sequence: TGTGCCAGCAGCTTAGTGCCTAGCGGGAGCGCAGATACGCAGTATTTT. Together with reference TRBV7-2 and TRBJ2-3, the CDR3 gives the full variable domain: GAGVSQSPSNKVTEKGKDVELRCDPISGHTALYWYRQSLGQGLEFLIYFQGNSAPDKSGLPSDRFSAERTGGSVSTLTIQRTQQEDSAVYLCASSLVPSGSADTQYFGPGTRLTVL.